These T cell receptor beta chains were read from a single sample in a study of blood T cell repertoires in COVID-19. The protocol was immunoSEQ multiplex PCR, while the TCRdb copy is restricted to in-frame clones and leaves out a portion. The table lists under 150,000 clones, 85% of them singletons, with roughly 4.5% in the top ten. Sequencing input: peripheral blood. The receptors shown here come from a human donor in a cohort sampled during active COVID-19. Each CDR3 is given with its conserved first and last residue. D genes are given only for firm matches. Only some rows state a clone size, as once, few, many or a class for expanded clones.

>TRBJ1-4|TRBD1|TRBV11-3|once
TGTGCCAGCAGCACCCGACAGGGTGAAAAACTGTTTTTT
CASSTRQGEKLFF
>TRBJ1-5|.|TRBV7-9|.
TGTGCCAGCAGCTTAGGACAAGGGGACAATCAGCCCCAGCATTTT
CASSLGQGDNQPQHF
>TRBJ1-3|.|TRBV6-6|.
TGTGCCAGCTACGGTCCAGGGTCTGGAAACACCATATATTTT
CASYGPGSGNTIYF
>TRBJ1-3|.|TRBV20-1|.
TGCAGTGCTAGTAGTTCAGGGATGTCTGGAAACACCATATATTTT
CSASSSGMSGNTIYF
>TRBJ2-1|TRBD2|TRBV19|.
TGTGCCAGTACCTCCCCCCAGCGGGGGGGCTCGGGTCGGTTCTTC
CASTSPQRGGSGRFF
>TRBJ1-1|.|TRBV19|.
TGTGCCAGTAGTATAGGAGGGTCGGGTGAAGCTTTCTTT
CASSIGGSGEAFF
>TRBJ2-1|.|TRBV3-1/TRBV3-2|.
TGTGCCAGCAGCTCCCGACCCGGGGTTGAGCAGTTCTTC
CASSSRPGVEQFF
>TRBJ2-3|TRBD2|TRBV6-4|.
TGTGCCAGCAGTGACTCCTGGAGTGGGGGGGGCACAGATACGCAGTATTTT
CASSDSWSGGGTDTQYF
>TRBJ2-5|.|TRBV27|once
TGTGCCAGCAGTTTTAGGGGGAGGGACGAGACCCAGTACTTC
CASSFRGRDETQYF
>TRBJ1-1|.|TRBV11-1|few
TGTGCCAGCAGCTTAATCGTACAGCCTCGTGAAGCTTTCTTT
CASSLIVQPREAFF
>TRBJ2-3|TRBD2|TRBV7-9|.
TGTGCCAGCAGCGGTAGCGGGGGGGCCACAGATACGCAGTATTTT
CASSGSGGATDTQYF
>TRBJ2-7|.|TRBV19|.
TGTGCCAGTAGTATAGGCACGAGCTCCTACGAGCAGTACTTC
CASSIGTSSYEQYF
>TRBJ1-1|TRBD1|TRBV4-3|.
TGCGCCAGCAGCCAAGTATCCACAGGGGCTAACACTGAAGCTTTCTTT
CASSQVSTGANTEAFF
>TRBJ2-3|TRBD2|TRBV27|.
TGTGCCAGCAGTCCACATCAGCGGGGGGTCACAGATACGCAGTATTTT
CASSPHQRGVTDTQYF
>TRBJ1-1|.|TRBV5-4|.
TGTGCCAGCAGCTTGGTTGGTGGCGGGGGCACTGAAGCTTTCTTT
CASSLVGGGGTEAFF
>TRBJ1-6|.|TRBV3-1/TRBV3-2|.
TGTGCCAGCAGCCAAGGAGGTTATAGTTCACCCCTCCACTTT
CASSQGGYSSPLHF
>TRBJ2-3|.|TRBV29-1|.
TGCAGCGTTGAAGATAGGAGAGGGAACACAGATACGCAGTATTTT
CSVEDRRGNTDTQYF
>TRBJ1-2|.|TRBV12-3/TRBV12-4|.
TGTGCCAGCAGTTTCCCCGGTCGGGGCTACACCTTC
CASSFPGRGYTF
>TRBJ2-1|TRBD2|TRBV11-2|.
TGTGCCAGCAGCTTAGGGGAGGGGAATGAGCAGTTCTTC
CASSLGEGNEQFF
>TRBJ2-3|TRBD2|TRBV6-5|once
TGTGCCAGCAGGGGAGGGCAGTCCTTCACAGATACGCAGTATTTT
CASRGGQSFTDTQYF
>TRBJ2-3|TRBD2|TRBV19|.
TGTGCCAGTAGTACTGGGACTAGCATCACAGATACGCAGTATTTT
CASSTGTSITDTQYF
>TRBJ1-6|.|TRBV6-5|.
TGTGCCAGCATCCCAGGGTTATCTTATAATTCACCCCTCCACTTT
CASIPGLSYNSPLHF